Listed below are T cell receptor beta chains from one sample, sequenced in a study of shared clonotypes between healthy human individuals. Method: immunoSEQ multiplex PCR; TCRdb's copy keeps in-frame clones and lacks some. The profile covers a few million clones, with 90% to 96% appearing a single time and 0.1% to 0.15% taken by the ten largest. Sequencing was performed on naive CD4+ T cells sorted from blood. These receptors were obtained from a young man in good health. CDR3s include the opening cysteine and the closing phenylalanine or tryptophan. The D gene is left open where the match is weak. Where a row states a size, it is once, few, many or the class of an expanded clone; other rows omit it.

TGCGCCAGCAGAACTAGCGGGGGCTCCTACAATGAGCAGTTCTTC CASRTSGGSYNEQFF TRBV5-1 TRBD2 TRBJ2-1 NA
TGTGCCAGCAGAGAGGGCGAAAGGGAGCTGTTTTTT CASREGERELFF TRBV6-6 NA TRBJ2-2 NA
TGTGCCTGGAGTGGTACCGCCGGGACAGGGGATAACTTC CAWSGTAGTGDNF TRBV30 TRBD1 TRBJ2-7 NA
TGTGCCAGCAGCGTAGTTACAGGGTGGGGCACTGAAGCTTTCTTT CASSVVTGWGTEAFF TRBV2 NA TRBJ1-1 NA
TGTGCCAGTAGTATCCTGAAACCCCTGACAGGAAACTATGGCTACACCTTC CASSILKPLTGNYGYTF TRBV19 NA TRBJ1-2 once
TGTGCCAGCAGCGACAGGCCGTATCAGCCCCAGCATTTT CASSDRPYQPQHF TRBV6-5 NA TRBJ1-5 few
TGTGCCAGCAGCCCAATAGGCGGGGGGGCGAACACCGGGGAGCTGTTTTTT CASSPIGGGANTGELFF TRBV5-6 TRBD2 TRBJ2-2 NA
TGTGCCAGCAGTCGGGCAGGCGACACTGAAGCTTTCTTT CASSRAGDTEAFF TRBV6-5 NA TRBJ1-1 NA
TGTGCCAGCAGCCCTCGGACAGCTTCGAACACCGGGGAGCTGTTTTTT CASSPRTASNTGELFF TRBV7-8 NA TRBJ2-2 NA
TGCGCCAGCAGCCAAGATCTAACAGGACAGGGTTCCTACGAGCAGTACTTC CASSQDLTGQGSYEQYF TRBV4-3 TRBD1 TRBJ2-7 NA
TGTGCCAGCAGCCGGGGTGGGGCAAAAGAAAAACTGTTTTTT CASSRGGAKEKLFF TRBV5-4 NA TRBJ1-4 NA
TGTGCCAGCTCATCCGGACTAGCGGCCTACGAGCAGTACTTC CASSSGLAAYEQYF TRBV18 TRBD2 TRBJ2-7 NA
TGTGCCTGGAGTTCTGACAGGCTACAAGAGACCCAGTACTTC CAWSSDRLQETQYF TRBV30 NA TRBJ2-5 NA
TGTGCCAGCAGTTTTTCAGGGGCGGCAGCGAATAATGAAAAACTGTTTTTT CASSFSGAAANNEKLFF TRBV27 NA TRBJ1-4 once
TGTGCCAGCAGCTTAACAGGGGCGCTTTCGGGGGAGCTGTTTTTT CASSLTGALSGELFF TRBV11-2 TRBD1 TRBJ2-2 NA
TGCGCCAGCAGCCGGGGGGAACGGGAAAAACTGTTTTTT CASSRGEREKLFF TRBV4-1 NA TRBJ1-4 NA
TGTGCCAGCAGTGCGACTAGCGGGGGGAGGGATGAGCAGTTCTTC CASSATSGGRDEQFF TRBV27 TRBD2 TRBJ2-1 NA
TGTGCCAGCTCACCACCAGCAGGGGGCACCGGGGAGCTGTTTTTT CASSPPAGGTGELFF TRBV18 TRBD1 TRBJ2-2 NA
TGCAGCGTTGGTGCCCAGGATACGTTTTGGGGCTACACCTTC CSVGAQDTFWGYTF TRBV29-1 NA TRBJ1-2 NA
TGTGCCAGCAGTGAAACAGGGGGGGCCTATGGCTACACCTTC CASSETGGAYGYTF TRBV6-1 TRBD1 TRBJ1-2 NA
TGTGCCAGCAGCCCAGGACCGCCTCAGGATACGCAGTATTTT CASSPGPPQDTQYF TRBV7-2 NA TRBJ2-3 NA
TGTGCCAGCAGCTTGGGGGTCTACGAGCAGTACTTC CASSLGVYEQYF TRBV5-5 NA TRBJ2-7 NA
TGTGCCAGCAAGTTTAGCAATCAGCCCCAGCATTTT CASKFSNQPQHF TRBV19 NA TRBJ1-5 NA
TGTGCCAGCTCACCTTCGGCTACCGAGCAGTACTTC CASSPSATEQYF TRBV18 NA TRBJ2-7 NA
TGTGCCTGGGTTTCTGGACTAGCGGGAGGGCCGCTCGAGCAGTACTTC CAWVSGLAGGPLEQYF TRBV30 TRBD2 TRBJ2-7 NA
TGTGCCACCCTAGCTATGAGGGCGAACACCGGGGAGCTGTTTTTT CATLAMRANTGELFF TRBV28 NA TRBJ2-2 NA
TGTGCCAGCAGCATGAGCTACACAGATACGCAGTATTTT CASSMSYTDTQYF TRBV7-9 NA TRBJ2-3 NA
TGTGCCAGCAGTTCCCGGGAGGGGAGGGCCCAGCCCCAGCATTTT CASSSREGRAQPQHF TRBV6-5 NA TRBJ1-5 NA